Listed here is a single T cell receptor (beta chain). The entry originates in a study of shared clonotypes between healthy human individuals. Produced via immunoSEQ multiplex PCR; TCRdb's table is partial and in-frame only. The sample records roughly 320,000 clones, 80% to 90% being singletons. CCR7-negative CD45RA+ TemRA cells were combined with CD45RO+ cells to form CD8 memory. The clonotype comes from a man younger than 35 in good health. The sequencing input was memory CD8+ T cells sorted from blood. The subset denotes: CD45RO+ cells pooled with CCR7-negative TemRA cells.

CDR3 DNA sequence: TGTGCCACCCATACGACCCCATCTGGGGACGAGCAGTACTTC. Amino acid sequence: CATHTTPSGDEQYF. The J gene is TRBJ2-7, the V gene TRBV7-9; D remains unclear. V was cut by 10 bases and J by 5 bases, with 21 bases left in between. CDR3 length equals 14 residues. CDR1 SEHNR and CDR2 FQNEAQ come from the germline V gene (reference sequence).